A single sample is the source of the 28 T cell receptor beta chains below, sequenced in a study of PD-1 blockade in classical Hodgkin lymphoma. Profiling relied on immunoSEQ multiplex PCR, and the TCRdb table lists in-frame clones only, not all of them. The sample shows approximately 89,000 clones, 83% of them seen only once. As to time point: cycle 4 day 1 (C4D1), after less than 7 weeks of nivolumab. Every patient experienced relapse after autologous stem cell transplantation, and brentuximab vedotin exposure varied. This sample comprised peripheral blood mononuclear cells (PBMCs), obtained before the fourth cycle of nivolumab. The receptors were sampled from a human donor with classical Hodgkin lymphoma.

The rearrangement uses TRBV10-2 and TRBJ2-2; 7 bases agree with TRBD1. The CDR3 length is 14 residues. J was trimmed by 5 bases and V by 2 bases; bases with no gene match: 2. Looked up from germline, CDR1 is WSHSY and CDR2 is SAAADI. The chain's CDR3 is CASSETGVTGELFF. The DNA of the CDR3 is TGCGCCAGCAGTGAGACAGGGGTGACCGGGGAGCTGTTTTTT.

This clone has only a few counts. The chain carries TRBV6-1 and TRBJ2-4, with 9 positions matching TRBD1. Germline V CDR1 and CDR2: MNHNS, SASEGT. Trimming took 4 bases from V and 7 from J; bases not matched to a gene: 5. The CDR3 runs 14 residues. The CDR3 bases are TGTGCCAGCAGTGCAACAGGGGGCAGGAACATTCAGTACTTC. Translating gives CASSATGGRNIQYF.

J is TRBJ2-6 and V is TRBV2; 9 bases fit TRBD1. The germline V gene has CDR1 SNHLY and CDR2 FYNNEI. The J segment lost 1 base and the V segment lost 1 base, leaving 2 bases of the junction unmatched. The length of the CDR3 is 17 residues. The CDR3 spells CASSEVGQGSGANVLTF. The CDR3 DNA reads TGTGCCAGCAGTGAAGTCGGACAGGGGTCTGGGGCCAACGTCCTGACTTTC.

Comments on this clone: Other nucleotide sequences in the sample specify the same CDR3. V usage is TRBV30 and J usage is TRBJ1-3; D is uncertain. From germline, CDR1 is GTSNPN and CDR2 SVGIG (reference sequence). The V end lost 0 bases, the J end lost 4 bases, and 7 bases lay between the germline ends. CDR3 length equals 13 residues. The CDR3 DNA follows: TGTGCCTGGAGTGTCTCTACCGGAAACACCATATATTTT. It yields the protein CAWSVSTGNTIYF.

The CDR3 nucleotides are TGTGCCAGCAGCAAATCTAGCAGGACCTACAATGAGCAGTTCTTC. Translating gives CASSKSSRTYNEQFF. The chain employs TRBV21-1 and TRBJ2-1; the table's D call, TRBD2, has no DNA check behind it. TRBV21-1 represents a pseudogene. The CDR3 has 15 amino acids.

The gene calls are TRBV10-1 and TRBJ2-7; 7 nucleotides match TRBD2. From germline, CDR1 is WNHNN and CDR2 SYGVQD (reference sequence). The CDR3 is 17 amino acids. Germline trimming cut 2 bases from V and 4 bases from J; bases unmatched to any gene: 14. The CDR3 DNA sequence: TGCGCCAGCAGTGAGCTCGGCCTAGCGGAGAGGGGTTACGAGCAGTACTTC. It specifies CASSELGLAERGYEQYF.

The V call is TRBV27, the J call TRBJ2-1; 11 bases are shared with TRBD2. V dropped 6 bases and J dropped 3; count of bases not matched to a gene: 4. In germline, CDR1 is MNHEY, CDR2 SMNVEV (reference sequence). The CDR3 has 15 amino acids. CDR3 region: CASRAGLAGYNEQFF. The CDR3 DNA follows: TGTGCCAGCAGGGCCGGACTAGCGGGCTACAATGAGCAGTTCTTC.

V gene TRBV5-1 combines with J gene TRBJ2-7; D gene ambiguous. Germline V gene data show CDR1 as SGHRS and CDR2 as YFSETQ. The CDR3 length is 11 residues. V lost 7 bases and J lost 2, with 7 bases in between. CDR3 DNA: TGCGCCAGCCGCAGTGCCTACGAGCAGTACTTC. Translating gives CASRSAYEQYF.

The rearrangement links TRBV19 to TRBJ1-1; D is undetermined. The ends were cut back, 5 bases at V and 4 bases at J, with 11 bases in the middle. CDR1 is LNHDA, CDR2 SQIVND, per germline (reference sequence). The CDR3 length is 13 residues. CDR3 DNA sequence: TGTGCCAGTAGTTCTACGCGTGGCACTGAAGCTTTCTTT. Its protein is CASSSTRGTEAFF.

The chain uses TRBV5-4 and TRBJ1-5; the D is unclear. V dropped 0 bases and J dropped 9 bases, with 10 bases sitting between them. CDR1 is SGHNT and CDR2 is YYREEE in the germline V gene (reference sequence). CDR3 length: 13 amino acids. CDR3 sequence (DNA): TGTGCCAGCAGCTTGGCCGCAGGTCGGCCCCAGCATTTT. This encodes CASSLAAGRPQHF.

This rearrangement joins TRBV13 to TRBJ1-4; tentative D call: TRBD1 (5 bases). The CDR3 sequence is 14 residues long. V was clipped by 8 bases and J by 6 bases, with 16 bases between them. The V gene's germline CDR1 is PRHDT and CDR2 FYEKMQ (reference sequence). The CDR3: CASGARGRDEKLFF. In nucleotides, the CDR3 is TGTGCCAGCGGGGCGAGGGGTCGGGATGAAAAACTGTTTTTT.

V is TRBV28 and J is TRBJ1-1, with 10 nucleotides matching TRBD1. J was trimmed by 2 bases and V by 5 bases; bases with no gene match: 5. Looked up from germline, CDR1 is MDHEN and CDR2 is SYDVKM. This CDR3 spans 15 amino acids. The CDR3 is CASSRTGGSNTEAFF. The CDR3 DNA follows: TGTGCCAGCAGTAGGACAGGGGGGAGTAACACTGAAGCTTTCTTT.

This clone was recorded once. The genes are TRBV6-1 and TRBJ2-5; the D is unclear. The V end lost 2 bases, the J end lost 5 bases, and 15 bases lay between the germline ends. Germline CDR1 is MNHNS and CDR2 is SASEGT. The CDR3 is 15 residues long. The CDR3 region has the DNA TGTGCCAGCAGTGAAAGTGGGATGACTGTGGAGACCCAGTACTTC. This codes for CASSESGMTVETQYF.

The J gene is TRBJ2-2, the V gene TRBV7-2; D gene ambiguous. This CDR3 is 13 amino acids long. Between the trimmed V and J ends, which lost 0 bases and 7 bases, there was a span of 6 bases. In germline, CDR1 is SGHTA, CDR2 FQGNSA. The CDR3 DNA reads as TGTGCCAGCAGCTTAGCGGGGATCGGGGAGCTGTTTTTT. This gives the protein CASSLAGIGELFF. Drawing the rest from reference TRBV7-2 and TRBJ2-2, the complete variable domain is GAGVSQSPSNKVTEKGKDVELRCDPISGHTALYWYRQSLGQGLEFLIYFQGNSAPDKSGLPSDRFSAERTGGSVSTLTIQRTQQEDSAVYLCASSLAGIGELFFGEGSRLTVL.

The chain recombines TRBV6-4 with TRBJ2-7; TRBD1 agrees at 7 bases. The germline V gene has CDR1 MRHNA and CDR2 SNTAGT. The length of the CDR3 is 16 residues. Trimming removed 6 bases from V and 2 bases from J; junction bases left unmatched: 13. CDR3 protein: CASSPLPGTAAYEQYF. The CDR3 region has the DNA TGTGCCAGCAGCCCACTTCCCGGGACAGCGGCCTACGAGCAGTACTTC.

The rearrangement uses TRBV5-8 and TRBJ2-7, with D maybe TRBD2 (5 bases). The germline gives CDR1 SGHTS, CDR2 YDEGEE. With 2 bases removed from V and 4 bases from J, the gap between germline ends came to 19 bases. This CDR3 contains 16 residues. CDR3 sequence (DNA): TGTGCCAGCAGCTTCTCCTGGACTCAGGTAGCATACGAGCAGTACTTC. Amino acid sequence: CASSFSWTQVAYEQYF. Based on the CDR3 plus reference TRBV5-8 and TRBJ2-7, the full variable domain is EAGVTQSPTHLIKTRGQQATLRCSPISGHTSVYWYQQALGLGLQFLLWYDEGEERNRGNFPPRFSGRQFPNYSSELNVNALELEDSALYLCASSFSWTQVAYEQYFGPGTRLTVT.

V gene TRBV18 combines with J gene TRBJ1-4, with D possibly TRBD1 on 5 matching bases. This CDR3 spans 13 amino acids. V lost 3 bases and J 8 bases, leaving 10 bases between the germline ends. Per germline, CDR1 KGHSH and CDR2 LQKENI. The CDR3, as DNA: TGTGCCAGCTCACCTCCAAACAGGGAAAAACTGTTTTTT. This gives the protein CASSPPNREKLFF. Combining the CDR3 with reference TRBV18 and TRBJ1-4 gives the whole variable domain NAGVMQNPRHLVRRRGQEARLRCSPMKGHSHVYWYRQLPEEGLKFMVYLQKENIIDESGMPKERFSAEFPKEGPSILRIQQVVRGDSAAYFCASSPPNREKLFFGSGTQLSVL.

The J gene is TRBJ2-1, the V gene TRBV5-4; 8 nucleotides align to TRBD2. Germline CDR1 SGHNT, CDR2 YYREEE (reference sequence). The V gene end was trimmed by 4 bases and the J gene end by 0 bases; junction bases not matched to a gene: 6. This CDR3 region has 16 residues. The CDR3 sequence: CASSPGGTSSYNEQFF. CDR3 DNA: TGTGCCAGCAGCCCGGGGGGGACTAGCTCCTACAATGAGCAGTTCTTC.

J is TRBJ2-1 and V is TRBV5-5; D ambiguous. This CDR3 contains 14 residues. Trimming took off 0 bases at V and 5 bases at J, with 9 bases between the two ends. Germline values: CDR1 SGHKS, CDR2 YYEKEE (reference sequence). This chain's CDR3 is CASSLVAGNNEQFF. The CDR3, as DNA: TGTGCCAGCAGCTTGGTAGCTGGAAACAATGAGCAGTTCTTC.

The chain recombines TRBV5-1 with TRBJ2-7; the D is unclear. V was cut by 2 bases and J by 0 bases, with 12 bases left in between. Germline values: CDR1 SGHRS, CDR2 YFSETQ. This CDR3 spans 15 amino acids. CDR3 DNA sequence: TGCGCCAGCAGCTTCTCAGTTGAAAGCTCCTACGAGCAGTACTTC. It yields the protein CASSFSVESSYEQYF.

The J gene is TRBJ2-5, the V gene TRBV7-2, with D hard to call. Germline lookup yields CDR1 SGHTA and CDR2 FQGNSA. The CDR3 loop spans 14 amino acids. The V and J ends lost 5 bases and 2 bases respectively, with 12 bases between them. CDR3: CASSRYGLQETQYF. The CDR3 DNA is TGTGCCAGCAGCCGCTATGGGCTGCAAGAGACCCAGTACTTC.

This clone was counted between two and nine times. This rearrangement joins TRBV19 to TRBJ2-2; no firm D call. In germline, CDR1 is LNHDA, CDR2 SQIVND (reference sequence). This CDR3 spans 15 amino acids. V lost 8 bases, J lost 2 bases, and 15 bases lay in between. CDR3 in amino acids: CASPKVDLNTGELFF. For the CDR3, the DNA is TGTGCCAGTCCGAAGGTGGACCTAAACACCGGGGAGCTGTTTTTT.

The chain is built from TRBV6-1 and TRBJ2-3; weak D call: TRBD2 (5 bases). Germline CDR1 MNHNS, CDR2 SASEGT. The CDR3 loop spans 15 amino acids. V gave up 2 bases and J gave up 6 bases, with 15 bases separating them. The CDR3 reads CASSELSGNRDTQYF. In nucleotides, the CDR3 is TGTGCCAGCAGTGAACTCTCGGGGAATCGGGATACGCAGTATTTT.

There are a few counts of this clone. The chain links TRBV14 to TRBJ1-5; D call uncertain. The V end was cut by 8 bases, the J end by 3 bases, with 11 bases between. The V gene's germline CDR1 is SGHDN and CDR2 FVKESK. The CDR3 covers 13 residues. CDR3 region: CASSSSHNQPQHF. CDR3 coding DNA: TGTGCCAGCTCTTCAAGCCACAATCAGCCCCAGCATTTT. The full variable domain, rest sourced from reference TRBV14 and TRBJ1-5, is EAGVTQFPSHSVIEKGQTVTLRCDPISGHDNLYWYRRVMGKEIKFLLHFVKESKQDESGMPNNRFLAERTGGTYSTLKVQPAELEDSGVYFCASSSSHNQPQHFGDGTRLSIL.

V and J are TRBV6-5 and TRBJ1-4; 8 bases map to TRBD1. The length of the CDR3 is 15 residues. The germline CDR1 and CDR2 sequences are MNHEY and SVGAGI. V gave up 1 base and J gave up 7 bases; unmatched junction bases: 5. In nucleotides, the CDR3 is TGTGCCAGCAGTTACTTCAGGGGGCGCCCTGAAAAACTGTTTTTT. It codes for CASSYFRGRPEKLFF.

Here the CDR3 reads CASSVGTAGANVLTF. The CDR3 bases are TGTGCCAGCAGCGTCGGGACAGCCGGGGCCAACGTCCTGACTTTC. V is TRBV28 and J is TRBJ2-6; 7 nucleotides match TRBD1. Germline CDR1 reads MDHEN; CDR2 reads SYDVKM. The CDR3 consists of 15 residues. The V gene end was trimmed by 6 bases and the J gene end by 4 bases; junction bases not matched to a gene: 6.

This clone was seen only once. The genes are TRBV11-2 and TRBJ1-2, with TRBD1 matching 8 bases. There are 12 residues in the CDR3. Trimming took 5 bases from V and 7 from J; bases not matched to a gene: 3. Germline CDR1 reads SGHAT; CDR2 reads FQNNGV. The CDR3 reads CASSQDRVGYTF. CDR3 in DNA: TGTGCCAGCAGCCAGGACAGGGTTGGCTACACCTTC.

The chain carries TRBV5-8 and TRBJ2-5; 9 bases line up with TRBD1. Looked up from germline, CDR1 is SGHTS and CDR2 is YDEGEE. Germline trimming cut 6 bases from V and 5 bases from J; bases unmatched to any gene: 11. This CDR3 is 15 amino acids long. The CDR3 nucleotides read TGTGCCAGCAATTTCCCCTTCGGACAGGGGGAGACCCAGTACTTC. Its translation is CASNFPFGQGETQYF.